The source of this T cell receptor (beta chain) is a study of blood T cell repertoires in COVID-19. Across the study: The United States, Italy and Spain supplied acute and convalescent COVID-19 samples. T cells, B-cell-depleted T cells, or PBMCs provided the cDNA or gDNA that served as material.

This clone appeared a single time. Study processing details: Reference gene primer amplification gave estimated nucleated cell counts. Generated by immunoSEQ multiplex PCR, the TCRdb table keeps only in-frame clones and is missing some. That table is the source of V, J and clone size, and D and trimming were worked out from the DNA. The sample has about 250,000 clones, roughly 80% seen once. The CDR3 totals 15 residues. V lost 0 bases and J lost 5; bases outside the gene matches: 1. The germline gives CDR1 MNHNS, CDR2 SASEGT. This clonotype originated in a middle-aged woman with active or convalescent COVID-19. What was sequenced was peripheral blood. V usage is TRBV6-1 and J usage is TRBJ1-6; 7 nucleotides agree with TRBD1. The CDR3 DNA reads as TGTGCCAGCAGTGAAGCGGGACAGAATAATTCACCCCTCCACTTT. It is translated as CASSEAGQNNSPLHF.